This paragraph reports one T cell receptor (beta chain). The data stem from a study of graft-versus-host responses after intestinal transplantation. Study at large: Each patient got anti-thymocyte globulin induction, then tacrolimus and steroids for around three years.

From the graft tissue, intraepithelial and lamina propria lymphocytes were released through processing. Sequenced by immunoSEQ multiplex PCR; TCRdb stores in-frame clones only, minus some. The sample records approximately 15,000 clones, roughly three fifths being singletons. The CDR3 spans 15 residues. The V gene's germline CDR1 is GTSNPN and CDR2 SVGIG (reference sequence). With V trimmed by 0 bases and J by 0 bases, 1 base remained unmatched. V gene TRBV30 combines with J gene TRBJ2-7; the match to TRBD1 covers 11 bases. The sequence was collected from a human patient who received an intestinal transplant, so some T cells may come from the graft donor. Specimen: ileum tissue, collected 524 days after transplant. The CDR3 here is CAWSVGTGGSYEQYF. DNA for the CDR3: TGTGCCTGGAGTGTGGGGACAGGGGGCTCCTACGAGCAGTACTTC.